This T cell receptor (beta chain) comes out of a study of blood T cell repertoires in COVID-19. As for the study in general: Collection of acute and convalescent COVID-19 samples took place in the United States, Italy and Spain. Sources were T cells, B-cell-depleted T cells, or PBMCs; the material itself was cDNA or gDNA.

This clone appeared once. Germline CDR1 reads SGHTA; CDR2 reads FQGNSA. V was clipped by 0 bases and J by 3 bases, with 12 bases between them. The CDR3 consists of 16 residues. In the source study's methods: Amplification of reference gene primers provided the estimated nucleated cell counts. Sequenced by immunoSEQ multiplex PCR; TCRdb stores in-frame clones only, minus some. The DNA was the basis for D and trimming; V, J and clone size are from that table. The data contain 150,000 to 190,000 clones, 70% to 90% of them singletons. The sequenced sample was peripheral blood. The gene calls are TRBV7-2 and TRBJ2-1; a possible D gene is TRBD1 (6 bases). The receptor was derived from a woman aged 70-85 years with acute or convalescent COVID-19. CDR3 in amino acids: CASSLAHREDYNEQFF. The CDR3 nucleotides are TGTGCCAGCAGCTTAGCGCACAGGGAAGACTACAATGAGCAGTTCTTC.